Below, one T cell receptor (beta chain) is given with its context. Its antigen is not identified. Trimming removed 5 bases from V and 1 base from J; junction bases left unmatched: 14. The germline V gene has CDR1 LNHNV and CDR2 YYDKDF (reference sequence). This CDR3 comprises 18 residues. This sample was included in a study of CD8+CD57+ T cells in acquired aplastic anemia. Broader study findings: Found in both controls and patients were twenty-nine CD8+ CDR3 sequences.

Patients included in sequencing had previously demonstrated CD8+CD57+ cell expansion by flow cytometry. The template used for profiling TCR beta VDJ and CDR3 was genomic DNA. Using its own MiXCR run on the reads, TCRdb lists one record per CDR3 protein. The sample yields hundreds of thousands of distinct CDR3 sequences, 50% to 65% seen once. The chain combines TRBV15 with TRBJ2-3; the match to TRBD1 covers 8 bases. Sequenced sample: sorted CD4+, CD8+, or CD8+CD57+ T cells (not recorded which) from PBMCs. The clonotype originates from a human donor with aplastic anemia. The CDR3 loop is CATSGRTGRLRGTDTQYF. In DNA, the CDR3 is TGTGCCACCAGCGGACGGACAGGGCGGCTCCGTGGCACAGATACGCAGTATTTT.